The clone carrying this TCR beta chain has a handful of counts. This entry belongs to a study of blood T cells in healthy people across ages. Then a second PCR, running roughly 7 to 12 cycles, was carried out with a sample-barcoded 5' primer and a J-beta primer mix. TCRdb called the 5' RACE reads again in MiXCR, with one record for every CDR3 protein. The table records 700,000 or so distinct CDR3 sequences, 22% of them present only once. The CDR3 is 15 amino acids. V shed 2 bases and J shed 4 bases, with 17 bases lying between them. The germline CDR1 and CDR2 sequences are DFQATT and SNEGSKA (reference sequence).

Sequenced material: blood. The rearrangement joins TRBV20-1 to TRBJ1-2; tentatively, D is TRBD1 (5 bases). This TCR derives from a man in his sixties or seventies in good health. CDR3 in DNA: TGCAGTGCTAGATTTACAGGAGCCGTCGGCTATGGCTACACCTTC. Amino acid sequence: CSARFTGAVGYGYTF.